This passage covers 13 T cell receptor beta chains from one sample sequenced in a study of T-cell memory formation after mild COVID-19. TCRdb re-analysed the 5' RACE reads in MiXCR, keeping a single row per CDR3 protein. The sample includes roughly 580,000 distinct CDR3 sequences, roughly 18% of them seen just once. Sequenced: PBMCs or a T cell subset sorted from them (not recorded which). The receptors come from an adult woman who had mild COVID-19 (a few samples of this study predate the infection). Cell type and time point are not known.

The rearrangement joins TRBV29-1 to TRBJ2-1, with no clear D. Germline CDR1 reads SQVTM; CDR2 reads ANQGSEA. V was pared by 0 bases and J by 2 bases, with 5 bases between. The CDR3 has 13 residues. CDR3 nucleotide sequence: TGCAGCGTTGAAGACGCTCCCTACAATGAGCAGTTCTTC. It translates to CSVEDAPYNEQFF.

This clonotype has only a few counts. The rearrangement uses TRBV4-1 and TRBJ2-1; 7 bases are a match to TRBD1. CDR3 length: 15 amino acids. Germline CDR1 MGHRA, CDR2 YSYEKL. Trimming removed 2 bases from V and 7 bases from J; junction bases left unmatched: 8. CDR3 in amino acids: CASSQTGDLENEQFF. The CDR3 region has the DNA TGCGCCAGCAGCCAAACAGGGGACCTGGAGAATGAGCAGTTCTTC.

In its sample, this clonotype was seen a few times. The gene calls are TRBV5-1 and TRBJ2-5; the D is unclear. CDR1 and CDR2 (germline): SGHRS, YFSETQ. The CDR3 runs to 12 residues. V was trimmed by 1 base and J by 5 bases, leaving 6 bases between them. CDR3 loop: CASSLPTETQYF. In DNA form, the CDR3 reads TGCGCCAGCAGCTTGCCCACGGAGACCCAGTACTTC.

The chain uses TRBV12-3 or TRBV12-4 and TRBJ2-1; 16 bases match TRBD2. This CDR3 has 17 amino acids. Unmatched junction bases numbered 8, after V lost 5 bases and J lost 7 bases. The CDR3 region is CASSPGLAGGDGNEQFF. In nucleotides, the CDR3 is TGTGCCAGCAGTCCGGGACTAGCGGGGGGGGATGGGAATGAGCAGTTCTTC.

The CDR3 loop is CSARPGTEQETQYF. Written as DNA, the CDR3 is TGCAGTGCTAGGCCCGGGACAGAGCAAGAGACCCAGTACTTC. The chain links TRBV20-1 to TRBJ2-5, with TRBD1 matching 7 bases. With 3 bases clipped from V and 2 bases from J, the junction kept 6 bases outside the gene matches. Germline CDR1 is DFQATT and CDR2 is SNEGSKA (reference sequence). CDR3 size: 14 residues.

In this sample, this clonotype turned up a few times. CDR3: CSVVPNDGYRPSSGANVLTF. CDR3 bases: TGCAGCGTTGTTCCAAATGACGGCTACCGACCCTCCTCTGGGGCCAACGTCCTGACTTTC. This chain connects TRBV29-1 to TRBJ2-6; D gene uncertain. The V gene's germline CDR1 is SQVTM and CDR2 ANQGSEA. This CDR3 has 20 residues. Trimming removed 4 bases from V and 0 bases from J, with 25 bases in between.

The rearrangement uses TRBV24-1 and TRBJ2-3, with a weak D call TRBD2 (5 bases). Trimming cost V 2 bases and J 0 bases, with 11 bases left between them. The germline gives CDR1 KGHDR, CDR2 SFDVKD. This CDR3 is 16 amino acids long. The chain's CDR3 is CATSDWTPGSTDTQYF. The CDR3 nucleotides are TGTGCCACCAGTGATTGGACTCCGGGAAGCACAGATACGCAGTATTTT.

J is TRBJ2-1 and V is TRBV7-2, with D possibly matching TRBD2 (7 bases). Germline V gene sequence: CDR1 SGHTA, CDR2 FQGNSA. CDR3 length: 16 amino acids. The ends were cut back, 3 bases at V and 9 bases at J, with 21 bases in the middle. Here the CDR3 reads CASSFLASGGGGEQFF. CDR3 nucleotides: TGTGCCAGCAGCTTCCTGGCTAGCGGAGGGGGAGGTGAGCAGTTCTTC.

The chain combines TRBV5-6 with TRBJ2-5; D is ambiguous. Germline assignment: CDR1 SGHDT and CDR2 YYEEEE. V lost 2 bases, J lost 1 base, and 9 bases lay in between. The CDR3 has 14 amino acids. The CDR3, as DNA: TGTGCCAGCAGCTTACCCCCAAGCCAAGAGACCCAGTACTTC. Translated, it gives CASSLPPSQETQYF.

V usage is TRBV9 and J usage is TRBJ2-7; D may correspond to TRBD1 or TRBD2 (5 bases each). Germline V gene sequence: CDR1 SGDLS, CDR2 YYNGEE. The CDR3 runs 14 residues. V was clipped by 4 bases and J by 2 bases, with 13 bases between them. The CDR3 nucleotides are TGTGCCAGCAGCCCAGGGCCGGGGCCCTACGAGCAGTACTTC. Protein product: CASSPGPGPYEQYF.

V and J are TRBV6-6 and TRBJ2-1, with 7 bases lining up with TRBD2. J was trimmed by 5 bases and V by 2 bases; bases with no gene match: 6. The CDR3 is 15 amino acids. The germline CDR1 and CDR2 sequences are MNHNY and SVGAGI (reference sequence). The DNA for the CDR3 is TGTGCCAGCAGTTACGGGCGGGAGTTGGACAATGAGCAGTTCTTC. The encoded protein is CASSYGRELDNEQFF.

The chain is built from TRBV6-1 and TRBJ2-7; tentative D call: TRBD1 (5 bases). Looked up from germline, CDR1 is MNHNS and CDR2 is SASEGT. With 2 bases removed from V and 3 bases from J, the gap between germline ends came to 17 bases. This CDR3 has 16 amino acids. Written as DNA, the CDR3 is TGTGCCAGCAGTGAAAAGTCAGGGTTAATGAACTACGAGCAGTACTTC. It encodes CASSEKSGLMNYEQYF.

In this sample, this clonotype turned up a few times. The V call is TRBV3-1, the J call TRBJ2-7; TRBD1 aligns across 8 bases. This CDR3 is built from 14 residues. Germline V gene sequence: CDR1 LGHDT, CDR2 YNNKEL (reference sequence). V shed 6 bases, J shed 3 bases, and the junction held 7 bases outside the gene matches. The CDR3 loop is CASSPGQVFYEQYF. In DNA form, the CDR3 reads TGTGCCAGCAGTCCGGGACAGGTCTTCTACGAGCAGTACTTC.